This is a list of T cell receptor beta chains from one sample in a study of cytomegalovirus exposure and HLA in healthy donors. Using immunoSEQ multiplex PCR, the repertoire was profiled, and TCRdb retains in-frame clones only, with some absent. Of roughly 100,000 clones detected, about 13% appear once; the ten largest clones hold about 16%. Sequencing was carried out using PBMCs. The receptors come from a man between 40 and 49 years old in good health and CMV-seropositive. Each CDR3 is given with its conserved first and last residue. The order of the fields is clone size, J gene, D gene, V gene, CDR3 DNA, CDR3 protein. A D gene is named only where the DNA matches it firmly. Size is omitted from some rows. Given values are once, few, many or a class for expanded clones.

clone_size: few; j_call: TRBJ2-7; d_call: TRBD1; v_call: TRBV5-5; cdr3_nt: TGTGCCAGCAGCTTGATACAGGGGGCCTACGAGCAGTACTTC; cdr3_aa: CASSLIQGAYEQYF
clone_size: .; j_call: TRBJ2-1; d_call: .; v_call: TRBV27; cdr3_nt: TGTGCCAGCAGTCTCCAGGGGAATGAGCAGTTCTTC; cdr3_aa: CASSLQGNEQFF
clone_size: few; j_call: TRBJ2-1; d_call: .; v_call: TRBV7-2; cdr3_nt: TGTGCCAGCACAATAGAAACGGGATCCAGCTCCTACAATGAGCAGTTCTTC; cdr3_aa: CASTIETGSSSYNEQFF
clone_size: .; j_call: TRBJ2-3; d_call: TRBD1; v_call: TRBV29-1; cdr3_nt: TGCAGCGCCGGGACAGGGGGCACCCATTTTAGCACAGATACGCAGTATTTT; cdr3_aa: CSAGTGGTHFSTDTQYF
clone_size: few; j_call: TRBJ1-1; d_call: .; v_call: TRBV25-1; cdr3_nt: TGTGCCAGCAGTGATCAGGGGTGGACTGAAGCTTTCTTT; cdr3_aa: CASSDQGWTEAFF
clone_size: few; j_call: TRBJ2-7; d_call: .; v_call: TRBV28; cdr3_nt: TGTGCCAGCAGTCTTAATTCATTTCGGGTCCTCTACGAGCAGTACTTC; cdr3_aa: CASSLNSFRVLYEQYF
clone_size: .; j_call: TRBJ2-3; d_call: TRBD2; v_call: TRBV5-6; cdr3_nt: TGTGCCAGCAGCTTGCGGCTAGCGGGAGTAACAGATACGCAGTATTTT; cdr3_aa: CASSLRLAGVTDTQYF
clone_size: .; j_call: TRBJ2-1; d_call: .; v_call: TRBV10-2; cdr3_nt: TGCGCCAGCAGTGATAGAGGTACAGGGTCCTACAATGAGCAGTTCTTC; cdr3_aa: CASSDRGTGSYNEQFF
clone_size: few; j_call: TRBJ1-1; d_call: TRBD1; v_call: TRBV28; cdr3_nt: TGTGCCAGCAGCCCGACAGGGATAACCACTGAAGCTTTCTTT; cdr3_aa: CASSPTGITTEAFF
clone_size: many; j_call: TRBJ2-7; d_call: .; v_call: TRBV5-4; cdr3_nt: TGTGCCAGCACCCAAAGGGGAAGCTCCTACGAGCAGTACTTC; cdr3_aa: CASTQRGSSYEQYF
clone_size: many; j_call: TRBJ2-1; d_call: TRBD2; v_call: TRBV6-1; cdr3_nt: TGTGCCAGCAGTGAATCTAGCGGTCCCTACAATGAGCAGTTCTTC; cdr3_aa: CASSESSGPYNEQFF
clone_size: .; j_call: TRBJ1-5; d_call: .; v_call: TRBV27; cdr3_nt: TGTGCCAGCAGTTTAAGGACAGAGGATCAGCCCCAGCATTTT; cdr3_aa: CASSLRTEDQPQHF
clone_size: .; j_call: TRBJ2-5; d_call: .; v_call: TRBV5-6; cdr3_nt: TGTGCCAGCAGTGAGGGTGACGGGGAGACCCAGTACTTC; cdr3_aa: CASSEGDGETQYF
clone_size: .; j_call: TRBJ2-7; d_call: .; v_call: TRBV6-1; cdr3_nt: TGTGCCAGCAGTCGCAGGGAAGTTGGCGAGCAGTACTTC; cdr3_aa: CASSRREVGEQYF
clone_size: few; j_call: TRBJ2-1; d_call: TRBD2; v_call: TRBV6-5; cdr3_nt: TGTGCCAGCAGTAGGACTAGCGACAATGAGCAGTTCTTC; cdr3_aa: CASSRTSDNEQFF
clone_size: few; j_call: TRBJ2-7; d_call: TRBD2; v_call: TRBV6-6; cdr3_nt: TGTGCCAGCAGCCCACCGGGACTAGCGGGAGGATACGAGCAGTACTTC; cdr3_aa: CASSPPGLAGGYEQYF
clone_size: .; j_call: TRBJ2-3; d_call: TRBD1; v_call: TRBV5-4; cdr3_nt: TGTGCCAGCAGCCCCCGGGACAGACACCTCACAGATACGCAGTATTTT; cdr3_aa: CASSPRDRHLTDTQYF
clone_size: .; j_call: TRBJ1-5; d_call: .; v_call: TRBV28; cdr3_nt: TGTGCCAGCACCACCAGACTCAATCAGCCCCAGCATTTT; cdr3_aa: CASTTRLNQPQHF
clone_size: .; j_call: TRBJ2-3; d_call: .; v_call: TRBV27; cdr3_nt: TGTGCCAGCAGCGCCTCAGGGGCGACTAGCACAGATACGCAGTATTTT; cdr3_aa: CASSASGATSTDTQYF
clone_size: few; j_call: TRBJ2-2; d_call: .; v_call: TRBV12-1; cdr3_nt: TGTGCCAGCAGCTGGCAGACTAGCGGGAAAACCAACACCGGGGAGCTGTTTTTT; cdr3_aa: CASSWQTSGKTNTGELFF
clone_size: .; j_call: TRBJ2-7; d_call: .; v_call: TRBV7-6; cdr3_nt: TGTGCCAGCAGCCCAGGGATGGGTATCTACGAGCAGTACTTC; cdr3_aa: CASSPGMGIYEQYF
clone_size: few; j_call: TRBJ1-5; d_call: .; v_call: TRBV28; cdr3_nt: TGTGCCAGCAAATCCCTACGGGACACGAACAATCAGCCCCAGCATTTT; cdr3_aa: CASKSLRDTNNQPQHF
clone_size: .; j_call: TRBJ2-3; d_call: TRBD2; v_call: TRBV4-1; cdr3_nt: TGCGCCAGCAGCCCTCGGACTAGCGGAGACACAGATACGCAGTATTTT; cdr3_aa: CASSPRTSGDTDTQYF
clone_size: few; j_call: TRBJ1-5; d_call: TRBD1; v_call: TRBV19; cdr3_nt: TGTGCCAGTAGTAGGGGGACAGGGGTCGGCAATCAGCCCCAGCATTTT; cdr3_aa: CASSRGTGVGNQPQHF
clone_size: few; j_call: TRBJ2-7; d_call: TRBD2; v_call: TRBV28; cdr3_nt: TGTGCCAGCAGTCTTCTAGCGGGAGGGGACAAGCACGAGCAGTACTTC; cdr3_aa: CASSLLAGGDKHEQYF
clone_size: few; j_call: TRBJ2-1; d_call: .; v_call: TRBV19; cdr3_nt: TGTGCCAGTAGTATAGTCCCGGTCGGTTCCTACAATGAGCAGTTCTTC; cdr3_aa: CASSIVPVGSYNEQFF
clone_size: .; j_call: TRBJ2-7; d_call: TRBD1; v_call: TRBV5-5; cdr3_nt: TGTGCCAGCAGCGCCCGGGACAGGGGGAAAATCGAGCAGTACTTT; cdr3_aa: CASSARDRGKIEQYF
clone_size: .; j_call: TRBJ1-1; d_call: .; v_call: TRBV7-8; cdr3_nt: TGTGCCAGCAGCACCGGCCCGGGATTGAACACTGAAGCTTTCTTC; cdr3_aa: CASSTGPGLNTEAFF
clone_size: .; j_call: TRBJ1-2; d_call: .; v_call: TRBV4-2; cdr3_nt: TGTGCCAGCAGCCCCCGGGACTTGAGGGGCTACACCTTC; cdr3_aa: CASSPRDLRGYTF
clone_size: few; j_call: TRBJ1-3; d_call: .; v_call: TRBV11-2; cdr3_nt: TGTGCCAGCAGCCGAGGCCTTCAGAACACCATATATTTT; cdr3_aa: CASSRGLQNTIYF
clone_size: .; j_call: TRBJ1-3; d_call: TRBD1; v_call: TRBV10-3; cdr3_nt: TGTGCCAGCTCGGGACAGGGAGCTGGAAACACCATATATTTT; cdr3_aa: CASSGQGAGNTIYF
clone_size: few; j_call: TRBJ2-7; d_call: TRBD2; v_call: TRBV7-2; cdr3_nt: TGTGCCAGCAGCGGACTAGACTACGAGCAGTACTTC; cdr3_aa: CASSGLDYEQYF
clone_size: .; j_call: TRBJ1-1; d_call: .; v_call: TRBV19; cdr3_nt: TGTGCCAGTAGTCCCAGGGGTGAGGACACTGAAGCTTTCTTT; cdr3_aa: CASSPRGEDTEAFF
clone_size: .; j_call: TRBJ1-5; d_call: .; v_call: TRBV4-1; cdr3_nt: TGCGCCAGCAGCCGAGCCGGGAGCAATCAGCCCCAGCATTTT; cdr3_aa: CASSRAGSNQPQHF
clone_size: few; j_call: TRBJ2-7; d_call: TRBD2; v_call: TRBV27; cdr3_nt: TGTGCCAGCAGTTCACTTCTTTACGCCGGGACTAGCGGAACAAGCTCCTACGAGCAGTACTTC; cdr3_aa: CASSSLLYAGTSGTSSYEQYF